What follows is one T cell receptor (beta chain) and its context. This entry belongs to a study of blood T cell repertoires in COVID-19. Study summary: The origin of the acute and convalescent COVID-19 samples was the United States, Italy and Spain.

Germline trimming cut 6 bases from V and 4 bases from J; bases unmatched to any gene: 5. Germline V gene lookup returns CDR1 KGHSH and CDR2 LQKENI. This CDR3 is 14 amino acids long. Clones were sequenced by immunoSEQ multiplex PCR, and TCRdb holds only the in-frame ones, with some missing. The profile covers 250,000 or so clones, with around nine tenths appearing a single time and approximately 8.2% taken by the ten largest. This receptor was obtained from a man aged 40-50 years with active or convalescent COVID-19. Sequenced sample: peripheral blood. The chain uses TRBV18 and TRBJ2-3; 9 positions agree with TRBD2. CDR3 amino acids: CASSTGTSSDTQYF. CDR3 bases: TGTGCCAGCTCTACCGGGACTAGCTCAGATACGCAGTATTTT.